The 27 T cell receptor beta chains presented below share a single source sample, sequenced in a study of cytomegalovirus exposure and HLA in healthy donors (dated by TCRdb to 2016 to 2017). Library construction relied on the immunoSEQ multiplex PCR assay. The source is immuneACCESS, and TCRdb retained only in-frame sequences with V and J called. Part of the clones is not carried over; for the studies checked, unresolved V genes explain less than half of this, and the remainder is unexplained. The sample table holds hundreds of thousands of clones, of which approximately 87% were seen once. Around 5.6% of the sample is in the top ten clones. The specimen was PBMCs. The receptor set was obtained from a woman under 30 in good health and CMV-seronegative.

This rearrangement joins TRBV15 to TRBJ2-3; D is possibly TRBD2 (6 bases). The CDR3 totals 16 residues. Deletions cut 0 bases from V and 1 base from J, with 11 bases between. Germline V gives CDR1 LNHNV, CDR2 YYDKDF (reference sequence). CDR3 residues: CATSRDRASGTDTQYF. The CDR3 DNA sequence: TGTGCCACCAGCAGAGATCGGGCTAGCGGCACAGATACGCAGTATTTT.

The table lists this clone with a few counts. The chain couples TRBV28 to TRBJ1-5; D gene ambiguous. V lost 3 bases, J lost 7 bases, and 10 bases lay in between. Germline CDR1 is MDHEN and CDR2 is SYDVKM. This CDR3 has 13 residues. The CDR3 bases are TGTGCCAGCAGTTTGGAGGTTGTGCAGCCCCAGCATTTT. Amino acids: CASSLEVVQPQHF.

A few counts support this clone. The same CDR3 is also encoded by other DNA sequences in this sample. This rearrangement joins TRBV4-2 to TRBJ1-2; D remains unclear. Germline V CDR1 and CDR2: LGHNA, YNFKEQ. Trimming cost V 0 bases and J 8 bases, with 4 bases left between them. This CDR3 has 11 residues. The CDR3 bases are TGTGCCAGCAGCCAAGAGGGGGGCTACACCTTC. This gives the protein CASSQEGGYTF.

V and J are TRBV12-5 and TRBJ2-2; perhaps TRBD1 as D (6 bases). This CDR3 comprises 15 residues. V gave up 0 bases and J gave up 3 bases, with 8 bases separating them. Germline-derived CDR1 and CDR2 are LGHNT and FRNRAP. The CDR3 protein is CASGLVRQDTGELFF. The CDR3 nucleotides read TGTGCTAGTGGTTTGGTACGACAGGACACCGGGGAGCTGTTTTTT.

The chain is built from TRBV28 and TRBJ1-3; a weak D match, TRBD1 (5 bases). Germline CDR1 and CDR2: MDHEN and SYDVKM. V was shortened by 6 bases and J by 3 bases, with 15 bases between the two germline ends. CDR3 length: 15 residues. CDR3: CASSSNTGYGNTIYF. The CDR3 bases are TGTGCCAGCAGCTCTAATACAGGATATGGAAACACCATATATTTT.

This clone was recorded once. The V call is TRBV10-2, the J call TRBJ1-2, with TRBD1 as a possible D gene (5 bases). Germline V gene lookup returns CDR1 WSHSY and CDR2 SAAADI. The CDR3 sequence is 13 residues long. Trimming removed 8 bases at V and 2 bases at J, with 12 bases between. CDR3 sequence (DNA): TGCGCCAGCGGGCGGGGGGGGAACTATGGCTACACCTTC. Translation gives CASGRGGNYGYTF.

In its sample, this clone was seen once. V and J are TRBV6-6 and TRBJ2-2; TRBD1 agrees at 10 bases. The length of the CDR3 is 16 residues. Germline V gene data show CDR1 as MNHNY and CDR2 as SVGAGI (reference sequence). V lost 7 bases, J lost 3 bases, and 8 bases stayed unmatched. The CDR3 bases are TGTGCCAGCATGGACAGGGGGTTGGCGCACACCGGGGAGCTGTTTTTT. Amino acids: CASMDRGLAHTGELFF.

This chain connects TRBV5-1 to TRBJ2-6, with TRBD2 matching over 7 bases. Trimming took 0 bases from V and 3 from J; bases not matched to a gene: 3. The CDR3 sequence is 16 residues long. Germline V gene data show CDR1 as SGHRS and CDR2 as YFSETQ. The chain's CDR3 is CASSLGLASGANVLTF. The CDR3 DNA reads TGCGCCAGCAGCTTGGGACTAGCAAGTGGGGCCAACGTCCTGACTTTC.

This clone was seen more than once but under ten times. V is TRBV29-1 and J is TRBJ1-2, with a possible D match to TRBD1 (5 bases). Germline V gene data show CDR1 as SQVTM and CDR2 as ANQGSEA. The CDR3 has 13 amino acids. V was trimmed by 4 bases and J by 3 bases, leaving 12 bases between them. The CDR3 here is CSVGIQGDYGYTF. The CDR3, as DNA: TGCAGCGTTGGAATCCAAGGGGACTATGGCTACACCTTC. The full variable domain, in which reference TRBV29-1 and TRBJ1-2 provide the parts outside the CDR3, is SAVISQKPSRDICQRGTSLTIQCQVDSQVTMMFWYRQQPGQSLTLIATANQGSEATYESGFVIDKFPISRPNLTFSTLTVSNMSPEDSSIYLCSVGIQGDYGYTFGSGTRLTVV.

The chain has TRBV6-6 and TRBJ1-5; D call uncertain. V lost 1 base and J lost 7, with 14 bases in between. The CDR3 runs 15 residues. Looked up from germline, CDR1 is MNHNY and CDR2 is SVGAGI (reference sequence). The CDR3 region has the DNA TGTGCCAGCAGTTACTACCGGTCCCGCGGACAGCCCCAGCATTTT. Protein: CASSYYRSRGQPQHF.

The J gene is TRBJ1-1, the V gene TRBV30; D is undetermined. V shed 8 bases and J shed 0 bases, with 13 bases lying between them. Germline V gene data show CDR1 as GTSNPN and CDR2 as SVGIG (reference sequence). There are 13 residues in the CDR3. CDR3 in amino acids: CAARLLVNTEAFF. The CDR3 DNA reads as TGTGCCGCCAGACTTTTAGTGAACACTGAAGCTTTCTTT.

This clone was counted between two and nine times. The rearrangement links TRBV5-4 to TRBJ1-4, with unresolved D. The CDR3 sequence is 15 residues long. The ends were cut back, 1 base at V and 0 bases at J, with 7 bases in the middle. Germline CDR1 is SGHNT and CDR2 is YYREEE (reference sequence). The CDR3 sequence: CASSLFGTTNEKLFF. The CDR3 DNA follows: TGTGCCAGCAGCTTGTTCGGCACAACTAATGAAAAACTGTTTTTT.

This clone is a singleton in its sample. The rearrangement links TRBV9 to TRBJ1-2; TRBD1 matches 8 bases. Per germline, CDR1 SGDLS and CDR2 YYNGEE. CDR3 length equals 17 residues. V shed 0 bases, J shed 4 bases, and the junction held 11 bases outside the gene matches. CDR3 DNA: TGTGCCAGCAGCGTAGTAACTGGGGGACAGGTGCGCTATGGCTACACCTTC. Amino acids: CASSVVTGGQVRYGYTF.

The V call is TRBV27, the J call TRBJ1-5; D uncertain. Germline V gene data show CDR1 as MNHEY and CDR2 as SMNVEV (reference sequence). Trimming stripped 0 bases from V and 2 bases from J, with 11 bases between. The CDR3 is made up of 16 amino acids. CDR3 DNA sequence: TGTGCCAGCAGTTTATCTTCGGGTACTGGCAATCAGCCCCAGCATTTT. It yields the protein CASSLSSGTGNQPQHF.

This chain links TRBV9 with TRBJ1-1; D ambiguous. V lost 3 bases and J lost 1, with 16 bases in between. CDR1 and CDR2 (germline): SGDLS, YYNGEE. The CDR3 runs to 16 residues. DNA of the CDR3: TGTGCCAGCAGCGACCCAGTGACCGGAGCGAACACTGAAGCTTTCTTT. Protein product: CASSDPVTGANTEAFF.

The gene calls are TRBV14 and TRBJ2-1, with D hard to call. Germline loops: CDR1 SGHDN, CDR2 FVKESK. V lost 8 bases and J lost 0, with 14 bases in between. The length of the CDR3 is 15 residues. CDR3 in amino acids: CASGPYVSSYNEQFF. CDR3 nucleotide sequence: TGTGCCAGCGGACCCTATGTCAGCTCCTACAATGAGCAGTTCTTC.

The chain is built from TRBV6-1 and TRBJ2-1, with D hard to call. Trimming shortened V by 3 bases and J by 2 bases, and 11 bases separated the two germline ends. CDR3 length: 15 amino acids. Germline-derived CDR1 and CDR2 are MNHNS and SASEGT. The CDR3 region is CASSEGGPPYNEQFF. DNA for the CDR3: TGTGCCAGCAGTGAGGGTGGGCCGCCCTACAATGAGCAGTTCTTC.

The chain has TRBV7-8 and TRBJ1-2; 10 bases fit TRBD1. Losses at the gene ends were 4 bases for V and 4 bases for J; bases not matched to a gene: 15. The CDR3 is 18 amino acids. Germline V lookup: CDR1 SGHVS, CDR2 FQNEAQ. CDR3 loop: CASSSLGPTGGASYGYTF. The CDR3 nucleotides are TGTGCCAGCAGCTCATTAGGCCCGACAGGGGGCGCTTCCTATGGCTACACCTTC.

The chain joins TRBV6-1 to TRBJ2-1; D might be TRBD2 (5 bases). This CDR3 contains 16 residues. Trimming shortened V by 3 bases and J by 1 base, and 13 bases separated the two germline ends. Germline V gene lookup returns CDR1 MNHNS and CDR2 SASEGT. In nucleotides, the CDR3 is TGTGCCAGCAGTGACCACCTCAGGAGGTCCTACAATGAGCAGTTCTTC. Its protein is CASSDHLRRSYNEQFF.

This clone was seen only once. In the same sample, other DNA sequences code for this CDR3. J is TRBJ2-6 and V is TRBV30; the D is unclear. CDR3 length: 15 amino acids. Trimming left V 0 bases short and J 4 bases short, with 10 bases between. Germline CDR1 is GTSNPN and CDR2 is SVGIG (reference sequence). Written as DNA, the CDR3 is TGTGCCTGGAGTGTAGGTGGTTCCGGGGCCAACGTCCTGACTTTC. It codes for CAWSVGGSGANVLTF.

The chain uses TRBV7-9 and TRBJ2-7; 16 bases line up with TRBD2. Germline CDR1 and CDR2: SEHNR and FQNEAQ (reference sequence). V lost 3 bases to trimming and J lost 7 bases; unmatched junction nucleotides: 6. The CDR3 spans 16 residues. The CDR3 DNA sequence: TGTGCCAGCAGCTTGGGACTAGCGGGAGGGCCGGAGGAGCAGTACTTC. This codes for CASSLGLAGGPEEQYF.

The J gene is TRBJ2-2, the V gene TRBV2; D possibly corresponds to TRBD1 (7 bases). CDR3 length equals 15 residues. Trimming pared 6 bases from V and 4 bases from J, leaving 15 bases between. Germline V lookup: CDR1 SNHLY, CDR2 FYNNEI. CDR3 loop: CASSRQGGPTGELFF. DNA for the CDR3: TGTGCCAGCAGCCGCCAGGGGGGCCCCACCGGGGAGCTGTTTTTT.

The chain employs TRBV11-3 and TRBJ2-5; 8 bases match TRBD2. V lost 4 bases and J lost 5; bases outside the gene matches: 3. The V gene's germline CDR1 is SGHNT and CDR2 YENEEA. The CDR3 contains 13 residues. CDR3 in amino acids: CASSSGGQETQYF. Here the CDR3 DNA reads TGTGCCAGCAGCTCGGGGGGGCAGGAGACCCAGTACTTC. The variable domain in full, completed from reference TRBV11-3 and TRBJ2-5, reads EAGVVQSPRYKIIEKKQPVAFWCNPISGHNTLYWYLQNLGQGPELLIRYENEEAVDDSQLPKDRFSAERLKGVDSTLKIQPAELGDSAVYLCASSSGGQETQYFGPGTRLLVL.

The chain carries TRBV9 and TRBJ2-1; D might be TRBD1 (5 bases). Germline V gene data show CDR1 as SGDLS and CDR2 as YYNGEE. V was shortened by 0 bases and J by 4 bases, with 11 bases between the two germline ends. The CDR3 has 15 residues. Written as DNA, the CDR3 is TGTGCCAGCAGCGTAGATGCCAGGGATTACAATGAGCAGTTCTTC. Its translation: CASSVDARDYNEQFF.

CDR3 bases: TGTGCCTGGAGTGTAGGGACTGCCGATGAGCAGTTCTTC. Protein product: CAWSVGTADEQFF. This sequence joins TRBV30 and TRBJ2-1, with D perhaps TRBD2 (6 bases). The V end lost 0 bases, the J end lost 8 bases, and 11 bases lay between the germline ends. Per the germline V gene, CDR1 is GTSNPN and CDR2 is SVGIG (reference sequence). The length of the CDR3 is 13 residues.

The chain carries TRBV25-1 and TRBJ2-1; D possibly corresponds to TRBD2 (6 bases). V gave up 3 bases and J gave up 5 bases, with 20 bases separating them. Looked up from germline, CDR1 is MGHDK and CDR2 is SYGVNS. The CDR3 covers 17 residues. The CDR3 DNA sequence: TGTGCCAGCAGTGACCGGGACTCCCCCTCCCGGAACAATGAGCAGTTCTTC. Translating gives CASSDRDSPSRNNEQFF.

This chain links TRBV7-2 with TRBJ1-1; D not certain. CDR3 length equals 14 residues. Trimming stripped 5 bases from V and 3 bases from J, with 13 bases between. Germline lookup yields CDR1 SGHTA and CDR2 FQGNSA. CDR3 residues: CASSRNAVYTEAFF. The DNA of the CDR3 is TGTGCCAGCAGCCGAAACGCTGTATACACTGAAGCTTTCTTT.